The 11 T cell receptor beta chains listed next were all sequenced from one sample in a study of blood T cell repertoires in COVID-19. Some clones are missing from TCRdb's copy, which holds only in-frame ones; the method was immunoSEQ multiplex PCR. The sample holds about 60,000 clones, approximately 82% seen once. Sequenced sample: peripheral blood. These TCRs come from a man aged 55 to 70 with acute or convalescent COVID-19.

The rearrangement links TRBV7-2 to TRBJ2-1, with a possible D match to TRBD2 (6 bases). With 0 bases removed from V and 5 bases from J, the gap between germline ends came to 14 bases. The CDR3 extends over 16 amino acids. Germline loops: CDR1 SGHTA, CDR2 FQGNSA. The CDR3 spells CASSLAGLWEDNEQFF. The CDR3 coding sequence is TGTGCCAGCAGCTTAGCCGGACTATGGGAAGACAATGAGCAGTTCTTC.

The chain has TRBV29-1 and TRBJ1-1, with 7 bases aligning to TRBD1. CDR1 is SQVTM and CDR2 is ANQGSEA in the germline V gene. The CDR3 runs 12 residues. V lost 7 bases to trimming and J lost 4 bases; unmatched junction nucleotides: 6. CDR3 nucleotide sequence: TGCAGCGCTCGACAGGGACTCACTGAAGCTTTCTTT. Protein sequence: CSARQGLTEAFF.

This clone was observed a handful of times. This rearrangement joins TRBV5-1 to TRBJ2-7; 7 nucleotides match TRBD1. Germline CDR1 is SGHRS and CDR2 is YFSETQ. This CDR3 comprises 15 residues. The V segment lost 4 bases and the J segment 2 bases; nucleotides outside the gene matches: 9. CDR3 bases: TGCGCCAGCAGCCTAACGGGACAGATTACCTACGAGCAGTACTTC. Translation: CASSLTGQITYEQYF.

This chain uses TRBV29-1 with TRBJ1-2, with TRBD1 identical over 10 bases. This CDR3 is built from 13 residues. The J segment lost 8 bases and the V segment lost 2 bases, leaving 5 bases of the junction unmatched. Germline values: CDR1 SQVTM, CDR2 ANQGSEA. The CDR3 spells CSVERQGARGYTF. CDR3 nucleotides: TGCAGCGTTGAAAGACAGGGGGCTCGGGGCTACACCTTC.

This clone was detected once. This chain uses TRBV2 with TRBJ2-2, with D possibly matching TRBD1 (6 bases). Germline CDR1 and CDR2: SNHLY and FYNNEI. The CDR3 length is 15 residues. Between the trimmed V and J ends, which lost 6 bases and 3 bases, there was a span of 14 bases. The CDR3 nucleotides read TGTGCCAGCAGGAGACTGGACAGCTACACCGGGGAGCTGTTTTTT. Amino acid sequence: CASRRLDSYTGELFF.

The CDR3 loop is CASRRSRGGYTF. CDR3 sequence (DNA): TGTGCCAGTAGGAGAAGCCGTGGTGGCTACACCTTC. V and J are TRBV19 and TRBJ1-2; no reliable D call. The V gene's germline CDR1 is LNHDA and CDR2 SQIVND (reference sequence). This CDR3 comprises 12 residues. Trimming cost V 6 bases and J 7 bases, with 12 bases left between them.

The rearrangement joins TRBV4-2 to TRBJ2-4; 9 nucleotides agree with TRBD2. The junction had 5 bases not matched to a gene; V was cut back by 1 base and J by 1 base. The CDR3 is 17 amino acids. Germline V CDR1 and CDR2: LGHNA, YNFKEQ. The CDR3, as DNA: TGTGCCAGCAGCCAAGGGACGAGCGGGGGGGCCAAAAACATTCAGTACTTC. Protein: CASSQGTSGGAKNIQYF.

The genes are TRBV18 and TRBJ1-2; D may be TRBD1 (6 bases). V shed 1 base and J shed 6 bases, with 6 bases lying between them. Germline values: CDR1 KGHSH, CDR2 LQKENI. The CDR3 is 12 amino acids. The CDR3 DNA is TGTGCCAGCTCACCACAGGGGGATGGCTACACCTTC. Translated, it gives CASSPQGDGYTF. The full variable domain, in which reference TRBV18 and TRBJ1-2 provide the parts outside the CDR3, is NAGVMQNPRHLVRRRGQEARLRCSPMKGHSHVYWYRQLPEEGLKFMVYLQKENIIDESGMPKERFSAEFPKEGPSILRIQQVVRGDSAAYFCASSPQGDGYTFGSGTRLTVV.

This clone was observed a single time. The V and J genes are TRBV29-1 and TRBJ1-5; 8 nucleotides agree with TRBD1. The V gene end was trimmed by 4 bases and the J gene end by 5 bases; junction bases not matched to a gene: 7. Germline V gene sequence: CDR1 SQVTM, CDR2 ANQGSEA. The CDR3 contains 14 residues. CDR3 nucleotide sequence: TGCAGCGTTGTGCAGGGGGCGCAGGATCAGCCCCAGCATTTT. This encodes CSVVQGAQDQPQHF.

DNA of the CDR3: TGTGCCAGCAGCTCCTGGGGCTCCGGGGGTTCCTACGAGCAGTACTTC. Its translation is CASSSWGSGGSYEQYF. The V gene is TRBV7-9, the J gene TRBJ2-7; maybe TRBD2 (6 bases). V was shortened by 4 bases and J by 1 base, with 17 bases between the two germline ends. The CDR3 runs to 16 residues. Germline V gene sequence: CDR1 SEHNR, CDR2 FQNEAQ (reference sequence).

V gene TRBV14 combines with J gene TRBJ2-1; no firm D call. Germline assignment: CDR1 SGHDN and CDR2 FVKESK. The V end lost 1 base, the J end lost 1 base, and 11 bases lay between the germline ends. This CDR3 contains 16 residues. The CDR3 nucleotides read TGTGCCAGCAGCCAAGTACCCTACCTTTCCTACAATGAGCAGTTCTTC. It is translated as CASSQVPYLSYNEQFF.